The 27 T cell receptor beta chains below all came from one sample that was sequenced in a study of blood T cell repertoires in COVID-19. Libraries were prepared by immunoSEQ multiplex PCR; TCRdb keeps only in-frame clonotypes and omits some of them. This sample yields about 200,000 clones, of which 80% are seen a single time; 7.2% belongs to the top ten. Sequencing input: peripheral blood. Receptors were obtained from a woman in her 70s with acute or convalescent COVID-19.

The chain is built from TRBV10-3 and TRBJ2-3, with a possible D match to TRBD2 (5 bases). Trimming took 10 bases from V and 4 from J, leaving 12 bases between them. CDR1 and CDR2 (germline): ENHRY, SYGVKD. This CDR3 comprises 12 residues. The CDR3 nucleotides read TGTGCCAACGGGGATTCAGCAGATACGCAGTATTTT. It is translated as CANGDSADTQYF.

The chain recombines TRBV20-1 with TRBJ2-5; possibly TRBD1 for D (6 bases). The V gene's germline CDR1 is DFQATT and CDR2 SNEGSKA (reference sequence). Trimming took 3 bases from V and 1 from J, leaving 12 bases between them. The CDR3 covers 14 residues. This CDR3 reads CSASSGTLQETQYF. CDR3 nucleotide sequence: TGCAGTGCTAGTTCGGGGACACTCCAAGAGACCCAGTACTTC.

This clone occurred once. This chain uses TRBV10-1 with TRBJ2-7, with D possibly matching TRBD2 (5 bases). Germline CDR1 is WNHNN and CDR2 is SYGVQD (reference sequence). Trimming removed 3 bases at V and 3 bases at J, with 9 bases between. The CDR3 sequence is 13 residues long. The CDR3 DNA is TGCGCCAGCAGTGACAGCGGCCTCTACGAGCAGTACTTC. It encodes CASSDSGLYEQYF.

Turning to this clone: The sample contains more than one DNA sequence encoding this CDR3. Here the CDR3 DNA reads TGTGCCACCAGTGATCCGGGACAGGGCACAGATACGCAGTATTTT. As protein: CATSDPGQGTDTQYF. The V and J genes are TRBV24-1 and TRBJ2-3; 8 nucleotides align to TRBD1. This CDR3 contains 15 residues. Unmatched junction bases numbered 2, after V lost 3 bases and J lost 1 base. From germline, CDR1 is KGHDR and CDR2 SFDVKD.

This clone is a singleton in its sample. The gene calls are TRBV18 and TRBJ1-1, with D maybe TRBD1 (6 bases). The CDR3 contains 18 residues. Trimming pared 1 base from V and 1 base from J, leaving 19 bases between. Germline V gene lookup returns CDR1 KGHSH and CDR2 LQKENI. CDR3 DNA sequence: TGTGCCAGCTCACCACGGCCGATAGGGAACAGGGAGAACACTGAAGCTTTCTTT. Its translation is CASSPRPIGNRENTEAFF.

This chain connects TRBV11-2 to TRBJ1-5, with D perhaps TRBD1 (5 bases). V lost 0 bases, J lost 6 bases, and 6 bases lay in between. Germline V gives CDR1 SGHAT, CDR2 FQNNGV. CDR3 length: 13 residues. Here the CDR3 reads CASSLDRAQPQHF. CDR3 bases: TGTGCCAGCAGCTTAGACAGGGCTCAGCCCCAGCATTTT.

This chain joins TRBV10-2 and TRBJ2-3, with 11 bases aligning to TRBD2. CDR1 is WSHSY, CDR2 SAAADI, per germline. The ends lost 8 bases at V and 1 base at J; junction bases unmatched: 5. The CDR3 has 15 residues. The CDR3 DNA reads as TGCGCCAGCTATAGCGGGGGGGCTGGCACAGATACGCAGTATTTT. It encodes CASYSGGAGTDTQYF.

This clone was seen a few times. The chain joins TRBV2 to TRBJ2-5; possibly TRBD2 for D (6 bases). The germline gives CDR1 SNHLY, CDR2 FYNNEI. The CDR3 contains 13 residues. Between the trimmed V and J ends, which lost 6 bases and 7 bases, there was a span of 15 bases. In DNA, the CDR3 is TGTGCCAGCAGGCCTGGGACTGTGGGGACCCAGTACTTC. Protein product: CASRPGTVGTQYF.

The V and J genes are TRBV19 and TRBJ1-1; 7 bases agree with TRBD1. V was pared by 4 bases and J by 8 bases, with 22 bases of the junction left unmatched. The CDR3 runs 18 residues. Germline-derived CDR1 and CDR2 are LNHDA and SQIVND (reference sequence). This CDR3 is CASSRRTGEMVVGFEAFF. In DNA, the CDR3 is TGTGCCAGTAGTAGACGGACAGGCGAAATGGTAGTGGGGTTCGAAGCTTTCTTT.

The chain carries TRBV5-1 and TRBJ2-2; unclear D gene. Germline loops: CDR1 SGHRS, CDR2 YFSETQ. Trimming shortened V by 4 bases and J by 1 base, and 5 bases separated the two germline ends. The CDR3 extends over 13 amino acids. CDR3 in amino acids: CASSAVNTGELFF. CDR3 nucleotide sequence: TGCGCCAGCAGCGCAGTGAACACCGGGGAGCTGTTTTTT.

The chain joins TRBV30 to TRBJ1-6; D gene unclear. V was pared by 4 bases and J by 6 bases, with 13 bases between. There are 14 residues in the CDR3. CDR1 is GTSNPN and CDR2 is SVGIG in the germline V gene (reference sequence). The CDR3 DNA is TGTGCCTGGACGAGGGCCCTTGCTAATTCACCCCTCCACTTT. This gives the protein CAWTRALANSPLHF. The variable domain in full, completed from reference TRBV30 and TRBJ1-6, reads SQTIHQWPATLVQPVGSPLSLECTVEGTSNPNLYWYRQAAGRGLQLLFYSVGIGQISSEVPQNLSASRPQDRQFILSSKKLLLSDSGFYLCAWTRALANSPLHFGNGTRLTVT.

In this sample, this clone turned up a few times. At the DNA level, this CDR3 is encoded by other sequences in the same sample as well. The gene calls are TRBV5-1 and TRBJ2-7; 7 bases match TRBD1. Per germline, CDR1 SGHRS and CDR2 YFSETQ. The J segment lost 4 bases and the V segment lost 0 bases, leaving 4 bases of the junction unmatched. CDR3 length equals 14 residues. CDR3 residues: CASSLGQGSYEQYF. CDR3 coding DNA: TGCGCCAGCAGCTTGGGACAGGGAAGTTACGAGCAGTACTTC.

This sequence joins TRBV9 and TRBJ2-3, with TRBD2 identical over 13 bases. The CDR3 totals 16 residues. V dropped 4 bases and J dropped 2; count of bases not matched to a gene: 4. The germline CDR1 and CDR2 sequences are SGDLS and YYNGEE. The CDR3: CASSFTSGGDTDTQYF. In nucleotides, the CDR3 is TGTGCCAGCAGCTTTACTAGCGGGGGGGACACAGATACGCAGTATTTT.

This chain joins TRBV27 and TRBJ2-1; weak D call: TRBD2 (6 bases). V was shortened by 8 bases and J by 5 bases, with 13 bases between the two germline ends. The CDR3 runs to 13 residues. Germline CDR1 MNHEY, CDR2 SMNVEV (reference sequence). This CDR3 reads CASGLAANNEQFF. The CDR3 coding sequence is TGTGCCAGCGGCTTAGCGGCTAACAATGAGCAGTTCTTC.

The chain recombines TRBV5-4 with TRBJ2-1, with D possibly matching TRBD1 (5 bases). There are 15 residues in the CDR3. V was pared by 4 bases and J by 5 bases, with 16 bases between. The germline CDR1 and CDR2 sequences are SGHNT and YYREEE (reference sequence). The CDR3 DNA reads as TGTGCCAGCAGCCCGACTCTAGGGGTTAACAATGAGCAGTTCTTC. Amino acid sequence: CASSPTLGVNNEQFF.

The J gene is TRBJ1-4, the V gene TRBV23-1; possible D gene TRBD1, 6 bases. TRBV23-1 is designated an ORF whose function remains uncertain. The CDR3 sequence is 20 residues long. The V gene lost 0 bases and the J gene lost 0 bases, with 20 bases spanning the gap. The CDR3 sequence is CASSQSRRDRPDSTNEKLFF. The CDR3 DNA reads TGCGCCAGCAGTCAATCAAGGCGAGACAGGCCGGATTCAACTAATGAAAAACTGTTTTTT.

By share, this clone counts as large (0.1 to 1%). This chain connects TRBV19 to TRBJ1-1; 11 bases agree with TRBD1. The length of the CDR3 is 17 residues. From germline, CDR1 is LNHDA and CDR2 SQIVND (reference sequence). Trimming at V came to 4 bases and at J to 0 bases, leaving 7 bases not matched to a gene. CDR3 sequence: CASSTGTGGGMNTEAFF. The CDR3 DNA follows: TGTGCCAGTAGTACTGGGACAGGGGGGGGAATGAACACTGAAGCTTTCTTT.

This chain uses TRBV18 with TRBJ2-7, with D maybe TRBD1 (5 bases). The CDR3 has 13 amino acids. Germline values: CDR1 KGHSH, CDR2 LQKENI. V gave up 4 bases and J gave up 4 bases, with 11 bases separating them. The CDR3 here is CASSRDRSYEQYV. CDR3 in DNA: TGTGCCAGCTCACGCGACAGAAGTTACGAGCAGTACGTC.

The chain links TRBV2 to TRBJ1-1; tentatively, D is TRBD1 (6 bases). The CDR3 runs to 13 residues. Germline CDR1 reads SNHLY; CDR2 reads FYNNEI. V lost 11 bases and J lost 0, with 13 bases in between. CDR3 amino acids: CAGRQALNTEAFF. Written as DNA, the CDR3 is TGTGCCGGCCGACAGGCCCTGAACACTGAAGCTTTCTTT. Combining the CDR3 with reference TRBV2 and TRBJ1-1 gives the whole variable domain EPEVTQTPSHQVTQMGQEVILRCVPISNHLYFYWYRQILGQKVEFLVSFYNNEISEKSEIFDDQFSVERPDGSNFTLKIRSTKLEDSAMYFCAGRQALNTEAFFGQGTRLTVV.

The chain carries TRBV19 and TRBJ2-1, with D perhaps TRBD2 (5 bases). From germline, CDR1 is LNHDA and CDR2 SQIVND (reference sequence). This CDR3 comprises 14 residues. Trimming left V 6 bases short and J 4 bases short, with 13 bases between. The CDR3 DNA is TGTGCCAGTAGGGGTAGAGCGGATTACAATGAGCAGTTCTTC. Amino acids: CASRGRADYNEQFF.

This rearrangement joins TRBV29-1 to TRBJ2-3, with TRBD2 matching over 7 bases. Germline CDR1 and CDR2: SQVTM and ANQGSEA. There are 12 residues in the CDR3. The trim removed 7 bases at V and 6 bases at J, leaving 7 bases unmatched. The CDR3 is CSGKRGWDTQYF. CDR3 bases: TGCAGCGGCAAGCGGGGTTGGGATACGCAGTATTTT.

The chain combines TRBV6-5 with TRBJ1-5, with D perhaps matching TRBD1 (6 bases). Germline loops: CDR1 MNHEY, CDR2 SVGAGI. The CDR3 is 15 residues long. V lost 4 bases to trimming and J lost 6 bases, with 16 bases between them. In DNA form, the CDR3 reads TGTGCCAGCAGTTTGGATAGGGGGTTCGGTCAGCCCCAGCATTTT. Its translation is CASSLDRGFGQPQHF.

As concerns this clone: Additional DNA sequences in this sample encode the identical CDR3. V is TRBV20-1 and J is TRBJ2-7; TRBD2 is a possible D gene (7 bases). CDR1 and CDR2 from the germline V gene are DFQATT and SNEGSKA (reference sequence). The CDR3 extends over 14 amino acids. Trimming stripped 3 bases from V and 6 bases from J, with 18 bases between. In DNA, the CDR3 is TGCAGTGCTAGTAGGACCGGGGGCGGGGGCGAGCAGTACGTC. It codes for CSASRTGGGGEQYV.

The chain combines TRBV5-1 with TRBJ1-3; TRBD1 matches at 9 bases. The CDR3 length is 16 residues. V was clipped by 0 bases and J by 4 bases; unmatched bases: 5. Germline CDR1 is SGHRS and CDR2 is YFSETQ. CDR3 DNA: TGCGCCAGCAGCTTGGAGCCCACAGGGGGCGGAAACACCATATATTTT. Translated, it gives CASSLEPTGGGNTIYF.

V gene TRBV4-1 combines with J gene TRBJ2-6; D gene uncertain. Trimming removed 0 bases from V and 9 bases from J, with 12 bases in between. CDR1 and CDR2 from the germline V gene are MGHRA and YSYEKL. The CDR3 contains 15 residues. The CDR3 here is CASSQDGTARNVLTF. The CDR3, as DNA: TGCGCCAGCAGCCAAGATGGTACAGCTCGCAACGTCCTGACTTTC.

This clone has a handful of counts. This chain connects TRBV5-1 to TRBJ1-6; unclear D gene. Germline CDR1 and CDR2: SGHRS and YFSETQ. This CDR3 is built from 13 residues. The ends were cut back, 0 bases at V and 7 bases at J, with 5 bases in the middle. CDR3 in amino acids: CASSLAQNSPLHF. In nucleotides, the CDR3 is TGCGCCAGCAGCTTGGCCCAAAATTCACCCCTCCACTTT.

The J gene is TRBJ1-5, the V gene TRBV19, with 7 nucleotides matching TRBD1. The germline CDR1 and CDR2 sequences are LNHDA and SQIVND (reference sequence). V was clipped by 7 bases and J by 1 base; unmatched bases: 7. This CDR3 is 15 amino acids long. The CDR3 DNA reads TGTGCCAGTAAGGAGGGGGCGGGGAGCAATCAGCCCCAGCATTTT. Its translation: CASKEGAGSNQPQHF.